This T cell receptor (beta chain) originates from a study of T-cell memory formation after mild COVID-19. On the study more broadly: The study found TCR clusters largely donor specific.

General study points: Clones that contracted clustered mainly in CM and EM if CD4+ and in EMRA if CD8+.

This clonotype was found a few times. Its target is unknown. Barcoded TCR alpha and TCR beta cDNA libraries with UMIs came from 5'RACE using constant-segment primers. Each CDR3 protein gets one entry after TCRdb re-called the 5' RACE reads with MiXCR. This sample has some 190,000 distinct CDR3 sequences, with around 16% found just once. The CDR3 covers 15 residues. Germline CDR1 SGDLS, CDR2 YYNGEE. V was trimmed by 1 base and J by 2 bases, leaving 9 bases between them. This receptor was identified in an adult woman who had mild COVID-19 (a few samples of this study predate the infection). Cell type and time point are not known. This chain connects TRBV9 to TRBJ1-4; no clear D gene. Sequencing was done on a sample of PBMCs or a T cell subset sorted from them (not recorded which). This CDR3 reads CASSVYGYTNEKLFF. CDR3 sequence (DNA): TGTGCCAGCAGCGTATACGGCTATACTAATGAAAAACTGTTTTTT. Complete variable domain (other parts from reference TRBV9 and TRBJ1-4): DSGVTQTPKHLITATGQRVTLRCSPRSGDLSVYWYQQSLDQGLQFLIQYYNGEERAKGNILERFSAQQFPDLHSELNLSSLELGDSALYFCASSVYGYTNEKLFFGSGTQLSVL.